This section outlines one T cell receptor (beta chain) sequence together with its context. The data were produced by immunoSEQ multiplex PCR, yet TCRdb's version contains in-frame clones alone and is incomplete. The sample has around 400,000 clones; roughly nine tenths are singletons. The data were taken from a study of blood T cell repertoires in COVID-19. Study at large: The cDNA or gDNA used as material had been derived from T cells, B-cell-depleted T cells, or PBMCs.

With 6 bases clipped from V and 8 bases from J, the junction kept 9 bases outside the gene matches. This CDR3 region has 15 residues. Germline loops: CDR1 MNHEY, CDR2 SVGEGT. Material: PBMCs or T cells enriched from blood (not recorded which). The chain recombines TRBV6-2 or TRBV6-3 with TRBJ2-4, with 11 bases lining up with TRBD1. The receptor comes from a woman between 35 and 50 years old who had been exposed to COVID-19. CDR3 in amino acids: CASSSPDRGQYIQYF. The CDR3, as DNA: TGTGCCAGCAGCTCCCCGGACAGGGGGCAGTACATTCAGTACTTC.